Given below is one T cell receptor (beta chain) in context. The sample is drawn from a study of T cell repertoires in cytomegalovirus infection. TCRdb re-analysed the reads in MiXCR, keeping a single row per CDR3 protein. Of hundreds of thousands of distinct CDR3 sequences detected, roughly a quarter appear once; the ten largest clones hold around 7.6%. This CDR3 has 17 amino acids. The V segment lost 8 bases and the J segment 3 bases; nucleotides outside the gene matches: 16. Germline V gene lookup returns CDR1 ENHRY and CDR2 SYGVKD. This chain links TRBV10-3 with TRBJ2-3; 8 bases are shared with TRBD2. The sample was CD8+ T cells from PBMCs. This TCR derives from a human donor in good health (CMV status not recorded). Some clones in this sample may be carry-over from other donors' samples. CDR3 sequence reads: CAILIAGPPGRTDTQYF. CDR3 bases: TGTGCCATCCTTATAGCGGGGCCGCCCGGGAGGACAGATACGCAGTATTTT.